This TCR beta chain was identified in a study of T cells after yellow fever vaccination. Study outcomes and limitations: A weaker secondary response peaked on day 5, the primary on day 15. Re-detected after boosting: most primary clones, almost 97% of CD4 and under 90% of CD8. Sorted repertoires could include abundant contaminating clonotypes from bulk cells.

A process of 5'RACE template switching, which added a universal primer site and UMIs, was used to make TCR cDNA. TCRdb recomputed calls from the 5' RACE reads with MiXCR, one row per CDR3 protein. The sample has approximately 600,000 distinct CDR3 sequences, about 12% seen once. Germline assignment: CDR1 SGHAT and CDR2 FQNNGV. V lost 4 bases to trimming and J lost 5 bases; unmatched junction nucleotides: 17. CDR3 length: 19 amino acids. This clonotype turned up a few times. Its antigen is not identified. The clonotype originates from a man between 25 and 39 years old who received the YFV17D yellow fever vaccine. The rearrangement uses TRBV11-2 and TRBJ2-2; 9 bases are a match to TRBD2. Sequences were derived from PBMCs, sampled on the day of the yellow fever booster vaccination. The CDR3 DNA follows: TGTGCCAGCAGCTCCGGGGGGACTAGCTGGTTTCGGTCGACCGGGGAGCTGTTTTTT. Protein: CASSSGGTSWFRSTGELFF.